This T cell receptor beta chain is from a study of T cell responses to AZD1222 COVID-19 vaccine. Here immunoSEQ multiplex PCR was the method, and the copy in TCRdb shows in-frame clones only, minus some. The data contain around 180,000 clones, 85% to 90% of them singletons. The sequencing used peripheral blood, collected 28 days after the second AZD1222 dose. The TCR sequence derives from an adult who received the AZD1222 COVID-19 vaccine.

The chain's CDR3 is CASREWQGEGYEQYF. The CDR3 region has the DNA TGTGCCAGTCGAGAATGGCAGGGCGAGGGCTACGAGCAGTACTTC. This sequence joins TRBV19 and TRBJ2-7; D is perhaps TRBD1 or TRBD2 (5 bases each). Germline V CDR1 and CDR2: LNHDA, SQIVND (reference sequence). The CDR3 runs 15 residues. Trimming pared 8 bases from V and 3 bases from J, leaving 20 bases between.